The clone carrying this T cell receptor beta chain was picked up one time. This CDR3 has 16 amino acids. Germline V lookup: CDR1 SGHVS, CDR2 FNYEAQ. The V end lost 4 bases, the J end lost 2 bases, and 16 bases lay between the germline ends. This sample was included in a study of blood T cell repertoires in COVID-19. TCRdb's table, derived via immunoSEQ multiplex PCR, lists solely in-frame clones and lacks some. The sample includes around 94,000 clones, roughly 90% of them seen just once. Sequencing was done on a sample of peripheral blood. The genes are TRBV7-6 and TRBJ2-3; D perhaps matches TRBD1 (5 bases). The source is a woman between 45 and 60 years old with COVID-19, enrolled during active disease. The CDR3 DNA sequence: TGTGCCAGCAGCTCCCCAGAGACAGAATCCACAGATACGCAGTATTTT. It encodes CASSSPETESTDTQYF.